These 32 T cell receptor beta chains were all obtained from the same sample, sequenced in a study of OX40 agonist ivuxolimab in advanced cancers. Assay: immunoSEQ multiplex PCR; the TCRdb copy retains only in-frame clones and omits some. The table records tens of thousands of clones, 82% of them present only once. The sample was CD4+ or CD8+ T cells sorted from blood, taken in a trial of the OX40 agonist ivuxolimab. These TCRs come from an adult with an advanced solid tumor such as melanoma, head and neck, liver or kidney cancer.

With respect to this clone: A read error may account for a junction end that differs from germline. This sequence joins TRBV6-1 and TRBJ1-4; 7 bases map to TRBD1. Looked up from germline, CDR1 is MNHNS and CDR2 is SASEGT. The CDR3 runs to 13 residues. CDR3: CASSQGVYGTAAF. The CDR3 coding sequence is TGTGCCAGCAGTCAAGGAGTGTATGGGACAGCCGCGTTT.

V is TRBV28 and J is TRBJ1-5; 9 positions match TRBD1. The CDR3 spans 17 residues. With 8 bases clipped from V and 6 bases from J, the junction kept 17 bases outside the gene matches. The germline gives CDR1 MDHEN, CDR2 SYDVKM. The CDR3 loop reads CASSITGGETRGQPQHF. The CDR3 bases are TGTGCCAGCTCTATAACAGGGGGCGAGACCAGGGGTCAGCCCCAGCATTTT.

CDR3 nucleotides: TGCGCCAGCAGCCAAGATGGGGGGGCCGCCAATGAGCAGTTCTTC. Translating gives CASSQDGGAANEQFF. This chain links TRBV4-1 with TRBJ2-1, with a possible D match to TRBD2 (7 bases). Between the trimmed V and J ends, which lost 0 bases and 6 bases, there was a span of 12 bases. CDR1 MGHRA and CDR2 YSYEKL come from the germline V gene. The CDR3 covers 15 residues.

The chain combines TRBV7-8 with TRBJ1-5, with D uncertain. Germline lookup yields CDR1 SGHVS and CDR2 FQNEAQ. The ends were cut back, 1 base at V and 4 bases at J, with 5 bases in the middle. The CDR3 totals 13 residues. The CDR3: CASSLGENQPQHF. The CDR3 DNA reads as TGTGCCAGCAGCTTAGGCGAGAATCAGCCCCAGCATTTT.

The chain links TRBV7-6 to TRBJ1-1, with 7 bases aligning to TRBD1. Germline lookup yields CDR1 SGHVS and CDR2 FNYEAQ. The junction had 2 bases not matched to a gene; V was cut back by 2 bases and J by 8 bases. The CDR3 has 12 amino acids. The CDR3 bases are TGTGCCAGCAGCTTACCGGGACAGGAAGCTTTCTTT. Translating gives CASSLPGQEAFF.

The genes are TRBV6-5 and TRBJ2-1; 14 bases match TRBD2. V shed 4 bases, J shed 3 bases, and the junction held 2 bases outside the gene matches. Germline assignment: CDR1 MNHEY and CDR2 SVGAGI. CDR3 length: 16 residues. In nucleotides, the CDR3 is TGTGCCAGCAGTTCGGGGACTAGCGGGAGCTACAATGAGCAGTTCTTC. It encodes CASSSGTSGSYNEQFF.

This chain uses TRBV6-5 with TRBJ2-2, with 7 bases that match TRBD2. V gave up 8 bases and J gave up 3 bases; unmatched junction bases: 6. Germline CDR1 MNHEY, CDR2 SVGAGI. The CDR3 is 14 residues long. This CDR3 reads CASGSLADTGELFF. The CDR3 nucleotides are TGTGCCAGCGGATCCCTAGCGGACACCGGGGAGCTGTTTTTT.

This chain joins TRBV7-2 and TRBJ2-7, with a possible D match to TRBD2 (5 bases). The CDR3 runs to 14 residues. Germline CDR1 SGHTA, CDR2 FQGNSA. Trimming shortened V by 1 base and J by 3 bases, and 10 bases separated the two germline ends. Here the CDR3 reads CASSLELAGYEQYF. CDR3 nucleotide sequence: TGTGCCAGCAGCTTAGAGCTAGCTGGCTACGAGCAGTACTTC.

This clone was recorded a few times. V and J are TRBV19 and TRBJ2-6; D may be TRBD2 (5 bases). V shed 1 base and J shed 1 base, with 11 bases lying between them. Germline CDR1 is LNHDA and CDR2 is SQIVND (reference sequence). The CDR3 has 17 residues. As DNA, the CDR3 is TGTGCCAGTAGTATAGGGTACGGGATATCTGGGGCCAACGTCCTGACTTTC. This encodes CASSIGYGISGANVLTF.

The chain uses TRBV19 and TRBJ2-2, with 7 bases matching TRBD1. V lost 5 bases to trimming and J lost 6 bases; unmatched junction nucleotides: 9. Germline V gives CDR1 LNHDA, CDR2 SQIVND (reference sequence). This CDR3 contains 15 residues. This chain's CDR3 is CASSSTGKGAGELFF. The CDR3 DNA reads as TGTGCCAGTAGTTCGACAGGGAAGGGGGCCGGGGAGCTGTTTTTT.

The chain combines TRBV7-9 with TRBJ1-5; tentatively, D is TRBD1 (6 bases). The CDR3 runs to 15 residues. CDR1 is SEHNR and CDR2 is FQNEAQ in the germline V gene (reference sequence). The V and J ends lost 1 base and 3 bases respectively, with 10 bases between them. DNA of the CDR3: TGTGCCAGCAGCTTAGACGGACAGACCAATCAGCCCCAGCATTTT. This gives the protein CASSLDGQTNQPQHF.

This sequence joins TRBV5-1 and TRBJ1-1; D ambiguous. V was cut by 1 base and J by 2 bases, with 9 bases left in between. Per the germline V gene, CDR1 is SGHRS and CDR2 is YFSETQ. The CDR3 consists of 14 residues. The CDR3 sequence is CASSLIPGNTEAFF. The CDR3 DNA follows: TGCGCCAGCAGCTTGATCCCAGGAAACACTGAAGCTTTCTTT.

The chain has TRBV6-1 and TRBJ2-3; 9 bases align to TRBD1. V gave up 7 bases and J gave up 3 bases; unmatched junction bases: 5. This CDR3 has 14 amino acids. In germline, CDR1 is MNHNS, CDR2 SASEGT. The CDR3 nucleotides are TGTGCCAGCAAAGGGACAGGGTGGACAGATACGCAGTATTTT. This gives the protein CASKGTGWTDTQYF.

This rearrangement joins TRBV14 to TRBJ2-4; D remains ambiguous. Trimming pared 4 bases from V and 0 bases from J, leaving 19 bases between. CDR3 length equals 18 residues. CDR1 is SGHDN and CDR2 is FVKESK in the germline V gene. The CDR3 DNA reads TGTGCCAGCAGCCCAGGATCCTCTGACCCGGGAGCCAAAAACATTCAGTACTTC. As protein: CASSPGSSDPGAKNIQYF.

The chain recombines TRBV5-1 with TRBJ2-3; 7 bases are a match to TRBD1. The CDR3 sequence is 15 residues long. The J segment lost 2 bases and the V segment lost 0 bases, leaving 3 bases of the junction unmatched. CDR1 is SGHRS, CDR2 YFSETQ, per germline. CDR3: CASSLGDSLTDTQYF. The CDR3 DNA sequence: TGCGCCAGCAGCTTGGGGGACAGCCTCACAGATACGCAGTATTTT.

The V and J genes are TRBV10-2 and TRBJ2-1; 8 nucleotides agree with TRBD1. Germline V gene lookup returns CDR1 WSHSY and CDR2 SAAADI. The J segment lost 6 bases and the V segment lost 5 bases, leaving 15 bases of the junction unmatched. This CDR3 is built from 17 residues. CDR3 sequence reads: CASSRPRTGISTNEQFF. CDR3 in DNA: TGCGCCAGCAGTAGACCCCGGACAGGGATCTCCACCAATGAGCAGTTCTTC.

This sequence joins TRBV30 and TRBJ1-2; weak D call: TRBD1 (6 bases). This CDR3 has 14 amino acids. The ends were cut back, 2 bases at V and 4 bases at J, with 14 bases in the middle. Germline values: CDR1 GTSNPN, CDR2 SVGIG (reference sequence). Written as DNA, the CDR3 is TGTGCCTGGAGTAACCCGACAGGATCCTATGGCTACACCTTC. The encoded protein is CAWSNPTGSYGYTF.

V and J are TRBV19 and TRBJ1-5; the D gene is possibly TRBD1 (6 bases). The CDR3 contains 17 residues. Germline CDR1 is LNHDA and CDR2 is SQIVND (reference sequence). Trimming cost V 3 bases and J 0 bases, with 15 bases left between them. CDR3: CASSILGGLLSNQPQHF. For the CDR3, the DNA is TGTGCCAGTAGTATTTTGGGGGGCCTACTTAGCAATCAGCCCCAGCATTTT. Looking up the rest from reference TRBV19 and TRBJ1-5 gives the full variable domain: DGGITQSPKYLFRKEGQNVTLSCEQNLNHDAMYWYRQDPGQGLRLIYYSQIVNDFQKGDIAEGYSVSREKKESFPLTVTSAQKNPTAFYLCASSILGGLLSNQPQHFGDGTRLSIL.

J is TRBJ1-1 and V is TRBV6-8, with D unclear. CDR1 MNHGY and CDR2 SAAAGT come from the germline V gene. This CDR3 has 14 amino acids. Between the trimmed V and J ends, which lost 6 bases and 2 bases, there was a span of 13 bases. The CDR3 loop reads CASRKIQPNTEAFF. The CDR3 region has the DNA TGTGCCAGCAGAAAAATACAACCTAACACTGAAGCTTTCTTT.

The J gene is TRBJ1-2, the V gene TRBV5-1, with D perhaps TRBD1 (5 bases). The V end was cut by 0 bases, the J end by 2 bases, with 8 bases between. Germline CDR1 reads SGHRS; CDR2 reads YFSETQ. The CDR3 contains 14 residues. CDR3: CASSLGGENYGYTF. CDR3 coding DNA: TGCGCCAGCAGCTTGGGAGGGGAGAACTATGGCTACACCTTC.

This clone was counted a few times. The chain couples TRBV5-1 to TRBJ2-3, with 9 bases identical to TRBD2. The CDR3 is 19 residues long. Per germline, CDR1 SGHRS and CDR2 YFSETQ. Trimming removed 1 base from V and 2 bases from J; junction bases left unmatched: 14. The CDR3 coding sequence is TGCGCCAGCAGCTTGAGTTCTCTCTCTAGCGGGATGTTCACAGATACGCAGTATTTT. This translates into CASSLSSLSSGMFTDTQYF.

V and J are TRBV7-2 and TRBJ1-6; TRBD1 might be the D (6 bases). The V gene's germline CDR1 is SGHTA and CDR2 FQGNSA. Trimming took off 6 bases at V and 5 bases at J, with 20 bases between the two ends. The length of the CDR3 is 17 residues. Here the CDR3 reads CASSSSWGGRDNSPLHF. The DNA for the CDR3 is TGTGCCAGCAGTTCCTCTTGGGGGGGCAGGGATAATTCACCCCTCCACTTT.

This chain joins TRBV7-3 and TRBJ2-3; 7 nucleotides match TRBD2. This CDR3 region has 16 residues. The junction had 4 bases not matched to a gene; V was cut back by 1 base and J by 0 bases. Germline V gene data show CDR1 as SGHTA and CDR2 as FQGTGA. The CDR3 nucleotides read TGTGCCAGCAGCTTAAACGGGGGGACTAGCACAGATACGCAGTATTTT. It specifies CASSLNGGTSTDTQYF.

V usage is TRBV7-7 and J usage is TRBJ2-5; 7 nucleotides line up with TRBD2. The CDR3 sequence is 14 residues long. Per the germline V gene, CDR1 is SSHAT and CDR2 is FNYEAQ (reference sequence). After removal of 3 bases from V and 4 bases from J, the junction contained 5 bases not matched to a gene. CDR3 loop: CASSLTREGETQYF. For the CDR3, the DNA is TGTGCCAGCAGCTTGACGAGGGAGGGAGAGACCCAGTACTTC.

The chain couples TRBV5-1 to TRBJ2-7; D remains ambiguous. Germline V gives CDR1 SGHRS, CDR2 YFSETQ. Trimming removed 0 bases at V and 6 bases at J, with 13 bases between. The CDR3 runs to 14 residues. The CDR3 reads CASSLVASLREQYF. Written as DNA, the CDR3 is TGCGCCAGCAGCTTGGTAGCATCTCTTCGCGAGCAGTACTTC.

V and J are TRBV5-6 and TRBJ2-2; TRBD2 aligns across 9 bases. Trimming took 1 base from V and 5 from J; bases not matched to a gene: 12. Germline loops: CDR1 SGHDT, CDR2 YYEEEE. The CDR3 length is 18 residues. The CDR3 sequence: CASSLSVLAGHKTGELFF. The CDR3 nucleotides read TGTGCCAGCAGCTTGTCGGTTCTAGCGGGGCACAAAACCGGGGAGCTGTTTTTT.

The chain uses TRBV6-6 and TRBJ2-3; possible D gene TRBD2, 5 bases. There are 16 residues in the CDR3. The germline V gene has CDR1 MNHNY and CDR2 SVGAGI (reference sequence). Trimming took 6 bases from V and 0 from J, leaving 16 bases between them. The CDR3 bases are TGTGCCAGCAGCCAACTGCGGGTCACTAGCACAGATACGCAGTATTTT. As protein: CASSQLRVTSTDTQYF.

This chain connects TRBV7-2 to TRBJ2-2, with D hard to call. The CDR3 totals 14 residues. The germline gives CDR1 SGHTA, CDR2 FQGNSA. Trimming stripped 2 bases from V and 7 bases from J, with 11 bases between. The chain's CDR3 is CASSLTSRGGELFF. In nucleotides, the CDR3 is TGTGCCAGCAGCTTAACTTCTAGAGGCGGGGAGCTGTTTTTT.

The chain employs TRBV11-1 and TRBJ2-3; 8 nucleotides line up with TRBD2. V gave up 5 bases and J gave up 0 bases; unmatched junction bases: 7. CDR1 is SGHAT and CDR2 is FQDESV in the germline V gene (reference sequence). CDR3 size: 16 residues. For the CDR3, the DNA is TGTGCCAGCAGCCGGGGGGGGGCGTTAAGCACAGATACGCAGTATTTT. Translation gives CASSRGGALSTDTQYF.

This clone was counted a few times. J is TRBJ2-7 and V is TRBV6-6; 10 bases align to TRBD2. Germline V gives CDR1 MNHNY, CDR2 SVGAGI (reference sequence). The J segment lost 6 bases and the V segment lost 6 bases, leaving 11 bases of the junction unmatched. The CDR3 sequence is 15 residues long. CDR3 in DNA: TGTGCCAGCAGACCAGGGGCTAGCGGGAGTAGCGAGCAGTACTTC. As protein: CASRPGASGSSEQYF.

The V and J genes are TRBV5-4 and TRBJ2-7; 7 bases map to TRBD1. Losses at the gene ends were 4 bases for V and 0 bases for J; bases not matched to a gene: 10. Germline V CDR1 and CDR2: SGHNT, YYREEE (reference sequence). The CDR3 spans 16 residues. This chain's CDR3 is CASSLQGQAPSYEQYF. The CDR3 DNA sequence: TGTGCCAGCAGCCTACAAGGACAGGCTCCCTCCTACGAGCAGTACTTC.

The chain couples TRBV5-6 to TRBJ2-7; D remains unclear. CDR1 SGHDT and CDR2 YYEEEE come from the germline V gene. Trimming stripped 0 bases from V and 2 bases from J, with 9 bases between. The CDR3 runs 14 residues. CDR3 loop: CASSLGIWTYEQYF. The DNA for the CDR3 is TGTGCCAGCAGCTTGGGCATTTGGACCTACGAGCAGTACTTC.